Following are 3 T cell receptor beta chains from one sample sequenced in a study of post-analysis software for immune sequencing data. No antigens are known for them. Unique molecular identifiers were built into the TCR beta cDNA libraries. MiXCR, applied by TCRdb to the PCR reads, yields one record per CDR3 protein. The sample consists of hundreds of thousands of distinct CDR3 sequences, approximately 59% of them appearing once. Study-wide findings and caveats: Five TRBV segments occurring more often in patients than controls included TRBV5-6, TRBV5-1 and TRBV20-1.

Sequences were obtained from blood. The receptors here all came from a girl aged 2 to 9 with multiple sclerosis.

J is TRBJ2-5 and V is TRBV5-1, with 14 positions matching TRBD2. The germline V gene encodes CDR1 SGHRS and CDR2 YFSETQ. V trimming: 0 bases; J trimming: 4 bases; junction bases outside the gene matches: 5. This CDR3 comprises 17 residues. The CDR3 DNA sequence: TGCGCCAGCAGCTTGGCCGGGACTAGCGGGAGTCGAGAGACCCAGTACTTC. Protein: CASSLAGTSGSRETQYF.

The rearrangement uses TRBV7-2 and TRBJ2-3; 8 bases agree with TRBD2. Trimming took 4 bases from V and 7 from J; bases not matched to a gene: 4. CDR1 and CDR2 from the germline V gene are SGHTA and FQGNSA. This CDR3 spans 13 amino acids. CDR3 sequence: CASSSGLANTQYF. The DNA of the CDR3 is TGTGCCAGCAGCTCCGGACTAGCCAATACGCAGTATTTT.

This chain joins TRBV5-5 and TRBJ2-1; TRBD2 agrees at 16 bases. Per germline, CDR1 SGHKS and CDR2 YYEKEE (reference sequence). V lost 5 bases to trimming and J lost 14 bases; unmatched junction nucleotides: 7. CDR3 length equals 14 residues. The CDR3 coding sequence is TGTGCCAGCAGTCATGGGACTAGCGGGGGGGCAGAGTTCTTC. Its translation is CASSHGTSGGAEFF.